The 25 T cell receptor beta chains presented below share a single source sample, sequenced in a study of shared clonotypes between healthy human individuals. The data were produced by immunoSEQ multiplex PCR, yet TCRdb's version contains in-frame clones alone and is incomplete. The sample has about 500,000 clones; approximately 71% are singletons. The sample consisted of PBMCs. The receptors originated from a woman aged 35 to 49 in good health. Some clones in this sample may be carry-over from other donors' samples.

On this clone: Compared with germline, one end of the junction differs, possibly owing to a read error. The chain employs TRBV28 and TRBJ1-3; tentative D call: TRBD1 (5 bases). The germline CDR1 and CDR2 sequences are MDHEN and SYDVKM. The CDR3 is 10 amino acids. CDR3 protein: CASSSDRVDF. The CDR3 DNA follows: TGTGCCAGCTCCTCTGACAGAGTGGATTTT.

As DNA, the CDR3 is TGCGCCAGCAGTATAAGCGGGGATACGCAGTATTTT. It encodes CASSISGDTQYF. This chain joins TRBV5-1 and TRBJ2-3, with TRBD2 as a possible D gene (6 bases). Germline V gives CDR1 SGHRS, CDR2 YFSETQ. V lost 5 bases and J lost 6, with 10 bases in between. CDR3 length: 12 residues.

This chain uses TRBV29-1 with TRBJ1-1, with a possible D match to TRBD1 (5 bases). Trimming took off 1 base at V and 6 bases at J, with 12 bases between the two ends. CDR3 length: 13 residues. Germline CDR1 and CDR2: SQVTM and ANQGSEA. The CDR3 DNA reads TGCAGCGTTGAAGTTCTACAGGACGCTGAAGCTTTCTTT. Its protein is CSVEVLQDAEAFF.

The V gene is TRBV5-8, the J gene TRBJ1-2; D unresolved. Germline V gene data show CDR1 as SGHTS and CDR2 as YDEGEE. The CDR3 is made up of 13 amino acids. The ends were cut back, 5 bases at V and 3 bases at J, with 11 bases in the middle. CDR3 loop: CASRSGHDYGYTF. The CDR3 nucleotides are TGTGCCAGCAGGAGTGGGCATGACTATGGCTACACCTTC.

DNA for the CDR3: TGTGCCAGCAGGGGAAGATATGGAAACACCATATATTTT. Protein sequence: CASRGRYGNTIYF. This chain links TRBV28 with TRBJ1-3; D is undetermined. The V gene lost 6 bases and the J gene lost 3 bases, with 9 bases spanning the gap. CDR3 length: 13 amino acids. Germline assignment: CDR1 MDHEN and CDR2 SYDVKM.

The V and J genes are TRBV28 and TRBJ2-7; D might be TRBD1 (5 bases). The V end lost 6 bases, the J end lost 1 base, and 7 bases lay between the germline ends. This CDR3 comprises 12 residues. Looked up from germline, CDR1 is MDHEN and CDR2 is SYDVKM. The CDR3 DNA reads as TGTGCCAGCAGCGACAGATCCTACGAGCAGTACTTC. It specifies CASSDRSYEQYF. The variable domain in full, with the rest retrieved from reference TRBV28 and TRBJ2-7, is DVKVTQSSRYLVKRTGEKVFLECVQDMDHENMFWYRQDPGLGLRLIYFSYDVKMKEKGDIPEGYSVSREKKERFSLILESASTNQTSMYLCASSDRSYEQYFGPGTRLTVT.

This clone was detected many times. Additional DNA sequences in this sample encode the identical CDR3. The CDR3 protein is CASSLAGELFF. The CDR3 DNA sequence: TGTGCCAGCAGCTTGGCTGGGGAGCTGTTTTTT. This rearrangement joins TRBV5-6 to TRBJ2-2; no clear D. Trimming removed 0 bases at V and 8 bases at J, with 2 bases between. Per the germline V gene, CDR1 is SGHDT and CDR2 is YYEEEE. There are 11 residues in the CDR3.

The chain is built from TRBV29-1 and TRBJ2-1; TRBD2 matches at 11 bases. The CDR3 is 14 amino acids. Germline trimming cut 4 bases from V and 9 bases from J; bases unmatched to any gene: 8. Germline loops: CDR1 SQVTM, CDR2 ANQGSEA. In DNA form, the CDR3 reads TGCAGCGTTGCTCCAACTCTAGCGGGAGGTGAGCAGTTCTTC. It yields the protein CSVAPTLAGGEQFF.

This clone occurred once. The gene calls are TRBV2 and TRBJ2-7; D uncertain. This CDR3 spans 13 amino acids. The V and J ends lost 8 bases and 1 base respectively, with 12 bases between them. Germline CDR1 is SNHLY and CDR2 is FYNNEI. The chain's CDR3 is CASVSSPSYEQYF. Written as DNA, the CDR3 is TGTGCCAGCGTTTCATCCCCGTCCTACGAGCAGTACTTC.

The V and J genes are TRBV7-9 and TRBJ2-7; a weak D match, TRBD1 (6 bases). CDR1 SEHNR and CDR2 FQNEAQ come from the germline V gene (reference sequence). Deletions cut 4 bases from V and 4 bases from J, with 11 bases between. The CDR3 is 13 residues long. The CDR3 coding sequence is TGTGCCAGCAGCTCCCGACAGGATTACGAGCAGTACTTC. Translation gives CASSSRQDYEQYF.

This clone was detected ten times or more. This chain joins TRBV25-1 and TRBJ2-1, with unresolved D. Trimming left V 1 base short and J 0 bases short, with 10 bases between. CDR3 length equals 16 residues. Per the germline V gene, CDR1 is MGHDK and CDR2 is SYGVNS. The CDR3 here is CASSEWSVSSYNEQFF. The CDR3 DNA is TGTGCCAGCAGTGAATGGTCGGTAAGCTCCTACAATGAGCAGTTCTTC.

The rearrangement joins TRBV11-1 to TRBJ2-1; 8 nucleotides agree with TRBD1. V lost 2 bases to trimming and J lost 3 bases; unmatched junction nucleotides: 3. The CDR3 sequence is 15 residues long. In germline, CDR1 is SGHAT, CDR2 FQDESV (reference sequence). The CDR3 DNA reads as TGTGCCAGCAGCTTACCAGGGGGCTTCTACAATGAGCAGTTCTTC. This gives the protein CASSLPGGFYNEQFF.

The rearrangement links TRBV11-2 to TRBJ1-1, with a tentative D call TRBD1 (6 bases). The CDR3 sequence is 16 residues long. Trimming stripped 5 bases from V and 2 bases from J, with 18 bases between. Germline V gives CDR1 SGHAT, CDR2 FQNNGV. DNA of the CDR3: TGTGCCAGCAGCCAAGGGGACACTCACACCAACACTGAAGCTTTCTTT. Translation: CASSQGDTHTNTEAFF.

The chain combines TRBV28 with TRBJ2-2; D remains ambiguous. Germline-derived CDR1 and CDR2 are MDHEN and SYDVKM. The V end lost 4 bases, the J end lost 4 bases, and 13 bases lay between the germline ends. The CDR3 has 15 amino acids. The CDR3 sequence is CASSSPGVGTGELFF. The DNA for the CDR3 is TGTGCCAGCAGTTCCCCTGGAGTAGGCACCGGGGAGCTGTTTTTT.

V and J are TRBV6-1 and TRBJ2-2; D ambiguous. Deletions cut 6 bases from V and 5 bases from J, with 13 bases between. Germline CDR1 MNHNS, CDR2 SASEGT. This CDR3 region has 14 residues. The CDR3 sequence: CASRRSTETGELFF. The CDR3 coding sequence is TGTGCCAGCAGGAGGAGTACCGAGACCGGGGAGCTGTTTTTT.

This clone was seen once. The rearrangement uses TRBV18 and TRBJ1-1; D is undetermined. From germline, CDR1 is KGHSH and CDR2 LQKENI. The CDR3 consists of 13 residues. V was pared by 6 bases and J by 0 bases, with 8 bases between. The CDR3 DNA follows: TGTGCCAGCTCGTTCCACGTGAACACTGAAGCTTTCTTT. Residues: CASSFHVNTEAFF.

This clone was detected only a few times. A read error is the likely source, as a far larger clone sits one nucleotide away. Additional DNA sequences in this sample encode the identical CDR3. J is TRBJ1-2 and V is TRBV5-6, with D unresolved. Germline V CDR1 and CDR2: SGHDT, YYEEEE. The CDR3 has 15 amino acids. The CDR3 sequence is CASSLVVGANYGYTF. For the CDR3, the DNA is TGTGCCAGCAGCTTGGTCGTGGGAGCTAACTACGGCTACACCTTC.

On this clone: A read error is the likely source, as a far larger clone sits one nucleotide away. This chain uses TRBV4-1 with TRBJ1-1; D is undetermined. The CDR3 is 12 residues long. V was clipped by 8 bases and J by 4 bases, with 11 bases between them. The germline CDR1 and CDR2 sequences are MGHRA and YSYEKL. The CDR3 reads CASGLPGTEAFF. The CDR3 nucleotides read TGCGCCAGCGGCCTCCCCGGCACTGAAGCTTTCTTT.

The CDR3 loop is CASHAGLEAFF. The CDR3 nucleotides read TGTGCCAGTCACGCAGGGCTTGAAGCTTTCTTT. The chain has TRBV6-5 and TRBJ1-1; a possible D gene is TRBD1 (5 bases). CDR1 is MNHEY, CDR2 SVGAGI, per germline. Trimming took 9 bases from V and 7 from J, leaving 12 bases between them. CDR3 length: 11 residues.

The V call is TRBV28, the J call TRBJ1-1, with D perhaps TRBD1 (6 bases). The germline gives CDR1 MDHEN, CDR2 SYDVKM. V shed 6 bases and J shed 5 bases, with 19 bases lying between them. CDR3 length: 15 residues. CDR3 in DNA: TGTGCCAGCAGATTACCGGCAGGGGTGGAGACTGAAGCTTTCTTT. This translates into CASRLPAGVETEAFF.

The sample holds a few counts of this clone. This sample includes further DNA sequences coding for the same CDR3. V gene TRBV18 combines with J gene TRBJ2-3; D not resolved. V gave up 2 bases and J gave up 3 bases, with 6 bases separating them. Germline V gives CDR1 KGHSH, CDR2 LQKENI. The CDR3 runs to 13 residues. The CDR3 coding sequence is TGTGCCAGCTCACCAGGGCCGACAGATACGCAGTATTTT. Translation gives CASSPGPTDTQYF.

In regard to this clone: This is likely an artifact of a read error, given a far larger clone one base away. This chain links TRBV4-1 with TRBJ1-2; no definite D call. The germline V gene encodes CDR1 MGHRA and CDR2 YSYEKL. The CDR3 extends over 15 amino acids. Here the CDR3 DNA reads TGCGCCAGTAGCCAAGGTCTTCACCTTAACTATGGCTACACCTTC. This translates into CASSQGLHLNYGYTF.

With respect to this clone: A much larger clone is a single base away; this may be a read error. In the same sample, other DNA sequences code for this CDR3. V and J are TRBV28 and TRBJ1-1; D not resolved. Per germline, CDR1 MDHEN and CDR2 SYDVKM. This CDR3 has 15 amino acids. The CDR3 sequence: CAGSLWSRMNTEAFF. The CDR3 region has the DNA TGTGCCGGCAGTTTATGGTCCAGAATGAACACTGAAGCTTTCTTC. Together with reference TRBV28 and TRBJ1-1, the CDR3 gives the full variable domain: DVKVTQSSRYLVKRTGEKVFLECVQDMDHENMFWYRQDPGLGLRLIYFSYDVKMKEKGDIPEGYSVSREKKERFSLILESASTNQTSMYLCAGSLWSRMNTEAFFGQGTRLTVV.

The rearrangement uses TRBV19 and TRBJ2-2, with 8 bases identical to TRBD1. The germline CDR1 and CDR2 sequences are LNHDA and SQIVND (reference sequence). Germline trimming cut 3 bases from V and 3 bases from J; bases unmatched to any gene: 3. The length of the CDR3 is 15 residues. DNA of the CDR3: TGTGCCAGTAGTATGAGGACAGGGCACACCGGGGAGCTGTTTTTT. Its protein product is CASSMRTGHTGELFF. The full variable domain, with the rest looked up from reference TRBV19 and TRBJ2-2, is DGGITQSPKYLFRKEGQNVTLSCEQNLNHDAMYWYRQDPGQGLRLIYYSQIVNDFQKGDIAEGYSVSREKKESFPLTVTSAQKNPTAFYLCASSMRTGHTGELFFGEGSRLTVL.

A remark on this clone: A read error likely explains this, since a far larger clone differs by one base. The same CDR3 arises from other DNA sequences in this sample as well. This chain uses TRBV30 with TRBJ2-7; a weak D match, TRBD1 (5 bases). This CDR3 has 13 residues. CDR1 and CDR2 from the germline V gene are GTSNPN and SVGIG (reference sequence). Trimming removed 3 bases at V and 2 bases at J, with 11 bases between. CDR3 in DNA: TGTGCCTGGAGCAGGCAGGGTGCCTACGAGCAGTACTTC. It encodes CAWSRQGAYEQYF.